This T cell receptor (beta chain) is drawn from a study of blood T cell repertoires in COVID-19. On the study more broadly: COVID-19 samples from acute and convalescent phases originated in the United States, Italy and Spain.

The V and J ends lost 2 bases and 8 bases respectively, with 14 bases between them. The CDR3 is 14 residues long. Per germline, CDR1 SGDLS and CDR2 YYNGEE. Methods used by the authors: It was from reference gene primer amplification that nucleated cell counts were estimated. Sequencing was performed with immunoSEQ multiplex PCR; in TCRdb, only in-frame clones are kept and a portion is missing. From that table come the V and J calls and clone size; the DNA was used to work out D and trimming. The table has 300,000 to 450,000 clones, around 87% seen once. The V gene is TRBV9, the J gene TRBJ2-1; D is possibly TRBD1 (5 bases). The TCR originated in a woman in her sixties or seventies with COVID-19, enrolled during active disease. The source material was peripheral blood. CDR3: CASSVQGADDEQFF. CDR3 coding DNA: TGTGCCAGCAGCGTTCAAGGGGCAGACGATGAGCAGTTCTTC.